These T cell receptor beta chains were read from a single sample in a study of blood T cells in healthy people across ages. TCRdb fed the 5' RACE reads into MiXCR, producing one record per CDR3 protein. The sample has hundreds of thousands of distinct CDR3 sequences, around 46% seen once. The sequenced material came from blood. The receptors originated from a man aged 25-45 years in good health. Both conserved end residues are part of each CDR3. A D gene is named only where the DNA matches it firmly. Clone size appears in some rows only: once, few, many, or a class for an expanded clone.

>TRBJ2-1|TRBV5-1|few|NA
CASGAFTLGTNEQFF
TGCGCCAGCGGCGCATTCACCTTAGGGACCAATGAGCAGTTCTTC
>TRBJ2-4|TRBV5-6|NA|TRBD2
CASSLGTSGGNIQYF
TGTGCCAGCAGCCTAGGGACTAGCGGGGGCAACATTCAGTACTTC
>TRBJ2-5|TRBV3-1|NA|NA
CASTPSGTQRETQYF
TGTGCCAGCACCCCCTCCGGGACACAGCGAGAGACCCAGTACTTC
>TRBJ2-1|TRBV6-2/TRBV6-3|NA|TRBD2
CASSPGQREYNEQFF
TGTGCCAGCAGCCCCGGACAGCGGGAGTACAATGAGCAGTTCTTC
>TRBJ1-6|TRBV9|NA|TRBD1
CASSGPRQGGNSPLHF
TGTGCCAGCAGCGGCCCGCGGCAGGGGGGTAATTCACCCCTCCACTTT
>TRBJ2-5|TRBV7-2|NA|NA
CASSGGNAETQYF
TGTGCCAGCAGTGGGGGAAATGCAGAGACCCAGTACTTC
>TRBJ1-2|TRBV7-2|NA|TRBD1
CASSSLDRVDGYTF
TGTGCCAGCAGCTCTCTAGACAGGGTCGATGGCTACACCTTC
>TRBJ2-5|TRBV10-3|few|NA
CAISSSSETQYF
TGTGCCATCAGTAGCTCCAGTGAGACCCAGTACTTC
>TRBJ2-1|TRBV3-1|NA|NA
CASSPMGYNEQFF
TGTGCCAGCAGCCCTATGGGCTACAATGAGCAGTTCTTC
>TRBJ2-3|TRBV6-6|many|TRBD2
CASSYPSGESTDTQYF
TGTGCCAGCAGTTACCCAAGCGGGGAAAGCACAGATACGCAGTATTTT